This T cell receptor (beta chain) stems from a study of cytomegalovirus exposure and HLA in healthy donors. Background on the study: Earlier, almost 120 million unique TCR beta sequences were recovered from about 179 million T cells by an analysis.

The germline V gene encodes CDR1 MDHEN and CDR2 SYDVKM. There are 14 residues in the CDR3. V was pared by 3 bases and J by 4 bases, with 1 base of the junction left unmatched. Details on this clone: Its antigen remains unidentified.

Study-level points and caveats: Across all donors, roughly uniform sequencing depth was an assumption of the presence/absence analyses.

It was with 60 Vbeta and 13 Jbeta primers that the PCR ran. TCRdb keeps only in-frame clones here, not all; method: immunoSEQ multiplex PCR. This sample's table has under 130,000 clones. The clonotype comes from a man in his forties in good health and CMV-seronegative. V gene TRBV28 combines with J gene TRBJ2-2, with 8 nucleotides matching TRBD2. The specimen was PBMCs. DNA for the CDR3: TGTGCCAGCAGTTTCGCGGGAGGCACCGGGGAGCTGTTTTTT. Its translation is CASSFAGGTGELFF. The entire variable domain, with the rest obtained from reference TRBV28 and TRBJ2-2, is as follows: DVKVTQSSRYLVKRTGEKVFLECVQDMDHENMFWYRQDPGLGLRLIYFSYDVKMKEKGDIPEGYSVSREKKERFSLILESASTNQTSMYLCASSFAGGTGELFFGEGSRLTVL.